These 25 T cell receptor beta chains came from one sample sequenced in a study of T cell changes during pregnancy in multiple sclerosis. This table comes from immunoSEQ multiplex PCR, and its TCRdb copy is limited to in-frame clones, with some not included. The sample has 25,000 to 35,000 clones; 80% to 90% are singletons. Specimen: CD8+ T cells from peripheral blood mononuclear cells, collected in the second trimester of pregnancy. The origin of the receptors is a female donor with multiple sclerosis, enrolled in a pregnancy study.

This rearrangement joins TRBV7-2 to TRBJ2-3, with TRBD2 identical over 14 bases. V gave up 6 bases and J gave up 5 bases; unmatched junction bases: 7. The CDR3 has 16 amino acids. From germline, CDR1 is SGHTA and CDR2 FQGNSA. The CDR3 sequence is CASRPTSGGAIDTQYF. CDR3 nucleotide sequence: TGTGCCAGCAGACCGACTAGCGGGGGGGCGATAGATACGCAGTATTTT.

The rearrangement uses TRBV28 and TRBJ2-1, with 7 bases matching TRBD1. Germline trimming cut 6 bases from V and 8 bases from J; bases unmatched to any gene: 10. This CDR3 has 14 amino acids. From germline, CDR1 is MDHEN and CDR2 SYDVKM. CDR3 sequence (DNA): TGTGCCAGCAGAGCCCGGGACAGCTCGCATGAGCAGTTCTTC. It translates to CASRARDSSHEQFF. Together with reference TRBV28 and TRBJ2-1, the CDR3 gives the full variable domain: DVKVTQSSRYLVKRTGEKVFLECVQDMDHENMFWYRQDPGLGLRLIYFSYDVKMKEKGDIPEGYSVSREKKERFSLILESASTNQTSMYLCASRARDSSHEQFFGPGTRLTVL.

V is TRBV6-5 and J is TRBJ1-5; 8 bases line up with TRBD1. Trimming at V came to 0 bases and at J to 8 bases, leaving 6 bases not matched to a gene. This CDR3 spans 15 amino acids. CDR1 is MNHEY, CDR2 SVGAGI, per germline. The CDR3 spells CASSYSPGGGEPQHF. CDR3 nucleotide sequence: TGTGCCAGCAGTTACTCACCAGGGGGCGGTGAGCCCCAGCATTTT.

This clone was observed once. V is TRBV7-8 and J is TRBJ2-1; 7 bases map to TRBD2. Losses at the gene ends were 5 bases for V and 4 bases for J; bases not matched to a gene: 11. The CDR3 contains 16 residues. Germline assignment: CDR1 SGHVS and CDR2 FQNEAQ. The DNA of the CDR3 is TGTGCCAGCAGCCAAACAGCGGGGAGGGAGTACAATGAGCAGTTCTTC. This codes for CASSQTAGREYNEQFF.

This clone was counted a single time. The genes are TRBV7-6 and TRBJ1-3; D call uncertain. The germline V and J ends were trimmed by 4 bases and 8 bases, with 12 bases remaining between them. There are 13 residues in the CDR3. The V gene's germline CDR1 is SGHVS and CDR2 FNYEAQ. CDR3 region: CASSSVEEDTIYF. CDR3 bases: TGTGCCAGCAGCTCGGTTGAGGAAGACACCATATATTTT.

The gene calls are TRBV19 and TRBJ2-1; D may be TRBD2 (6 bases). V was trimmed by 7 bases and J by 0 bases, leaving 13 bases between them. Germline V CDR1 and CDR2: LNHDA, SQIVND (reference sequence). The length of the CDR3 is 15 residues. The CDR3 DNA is TGTGCCAGTAAAACCGACGGGGGCTCCTACAATGAGCAGTTCTTC. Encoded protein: CASKTDGGSYNEQFF.

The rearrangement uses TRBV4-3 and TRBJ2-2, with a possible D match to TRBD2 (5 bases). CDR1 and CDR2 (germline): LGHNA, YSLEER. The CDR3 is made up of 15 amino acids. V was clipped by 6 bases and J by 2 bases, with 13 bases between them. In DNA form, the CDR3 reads TGCGCCAGCAGTTTGGACTCAACAAACACCGGGGAGCTGTTTTTT. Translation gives CASSLDSTNTGELFF.

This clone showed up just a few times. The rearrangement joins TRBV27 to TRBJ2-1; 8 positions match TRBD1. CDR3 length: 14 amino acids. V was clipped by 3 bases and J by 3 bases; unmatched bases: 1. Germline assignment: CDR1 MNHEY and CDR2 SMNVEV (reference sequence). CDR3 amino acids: CASSLGTGYNEQFF. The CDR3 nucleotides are TGTGCCAGCAGTTTGGGGACAGGCTACAATGAGCAGTTCTTC.

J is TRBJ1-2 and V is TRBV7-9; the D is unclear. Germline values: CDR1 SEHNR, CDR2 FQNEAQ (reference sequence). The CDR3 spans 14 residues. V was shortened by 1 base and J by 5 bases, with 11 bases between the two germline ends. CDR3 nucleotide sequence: TGTGCCAGCAGCTTAGGAACACCCAGATATGGCTACACCTTC. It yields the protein CASSLGTPRYGYTF.

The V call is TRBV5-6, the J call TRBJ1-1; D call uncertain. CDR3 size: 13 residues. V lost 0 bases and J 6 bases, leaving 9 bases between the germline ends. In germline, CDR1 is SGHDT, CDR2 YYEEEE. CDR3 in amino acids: CASSLASTAEAFF. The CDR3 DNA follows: TGTGCCAGCAGCTTGGCATCGACTGCTGAAGCTTTCTTT.

The CDR3 is CASTLGSYEQYF. The CDR3 DNA reads as TGTGCCAGCACCCTCGGCTCCTACGAGCAGTACTTC. V gene TRBV6-6 combines with J gene TRBJ2-7; D not certain. There are 12 residues in the CDR3. Deletions cut 7 bases from V and 0 bases from J, with 7 bases between. Germline CDR1 reads MNHNY; CDR2 reads SVGAGI (reference sequence).

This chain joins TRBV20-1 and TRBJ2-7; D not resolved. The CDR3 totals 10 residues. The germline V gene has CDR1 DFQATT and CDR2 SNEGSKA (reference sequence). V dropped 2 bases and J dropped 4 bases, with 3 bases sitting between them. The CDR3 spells CSARTYEQYF. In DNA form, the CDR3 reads TGCAGTGCTAGAACTTACGAGCAGTACTTC.

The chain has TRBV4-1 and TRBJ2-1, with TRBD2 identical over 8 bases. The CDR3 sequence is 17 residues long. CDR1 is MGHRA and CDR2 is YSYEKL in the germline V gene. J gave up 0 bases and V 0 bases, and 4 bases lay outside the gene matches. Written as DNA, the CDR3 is TGCGCCAGCAGCCAAGAAGCGGGGGCAAGCTCCTACAATGAGCAGTTCTTC. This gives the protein CASSQEAGASSYNEQFF.

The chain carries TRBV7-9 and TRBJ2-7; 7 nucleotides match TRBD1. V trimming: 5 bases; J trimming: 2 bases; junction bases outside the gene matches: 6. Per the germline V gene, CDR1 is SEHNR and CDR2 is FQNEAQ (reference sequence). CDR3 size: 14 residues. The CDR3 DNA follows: TGTGCCAGCAGCGGACAGGATAAGCCCTACGAGCAGTACTTC. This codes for CASSGQDKPYEQYF.

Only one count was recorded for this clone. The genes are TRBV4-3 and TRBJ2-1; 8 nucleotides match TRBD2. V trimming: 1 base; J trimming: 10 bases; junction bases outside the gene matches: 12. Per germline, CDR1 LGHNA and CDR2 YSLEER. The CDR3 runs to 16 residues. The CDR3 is CASSQVWRGAPYEQFF. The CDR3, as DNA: TGCGCCAGCAGCCAAGTGTGGCGGGGGGCCCCCTACGAGCAGTTCTTC.

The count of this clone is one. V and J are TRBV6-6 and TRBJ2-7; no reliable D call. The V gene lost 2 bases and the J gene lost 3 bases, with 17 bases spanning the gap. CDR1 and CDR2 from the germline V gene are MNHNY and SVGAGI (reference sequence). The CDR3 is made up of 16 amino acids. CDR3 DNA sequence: TGTGCCAGCAGTTACAATTTTGCGGAGCAAGTCTACGAGCAGTACTTC. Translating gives CASSYNFAEQVYEQYF.

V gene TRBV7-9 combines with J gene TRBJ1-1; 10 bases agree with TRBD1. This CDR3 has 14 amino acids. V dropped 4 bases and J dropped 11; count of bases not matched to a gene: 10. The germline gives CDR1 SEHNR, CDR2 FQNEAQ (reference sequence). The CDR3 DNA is TGTGCCAGCAGCTCTGGGACAGGGGCAGTGGATGCTTTCTTT. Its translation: CASSSGTGAVDAFF.

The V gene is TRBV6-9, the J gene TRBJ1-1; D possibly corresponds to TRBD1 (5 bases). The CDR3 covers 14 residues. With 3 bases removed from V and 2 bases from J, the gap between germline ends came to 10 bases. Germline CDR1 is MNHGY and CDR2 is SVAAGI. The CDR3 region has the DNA TGTGCCAGCAGTTACGCAGACAGCAACACTGAAGCTTTCTTT. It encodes CASSYADSNTEAFF.

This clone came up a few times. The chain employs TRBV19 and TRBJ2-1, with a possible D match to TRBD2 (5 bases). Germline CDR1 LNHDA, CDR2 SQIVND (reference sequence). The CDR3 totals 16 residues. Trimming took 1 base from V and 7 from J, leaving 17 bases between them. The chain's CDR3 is CASSIALGGNYNEQFF. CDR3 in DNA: TGTGCCAGTAGTATAGCTCTCGGAGGAAATTATAATGAGCAGTTCTTC.

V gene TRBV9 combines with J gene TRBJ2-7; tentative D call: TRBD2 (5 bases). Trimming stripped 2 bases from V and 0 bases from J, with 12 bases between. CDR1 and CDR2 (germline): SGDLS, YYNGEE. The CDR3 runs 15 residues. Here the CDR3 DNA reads TGTGCCAGCAGCGTTGCAGCGGATAGCTCCTACGAGCAGTACTTC. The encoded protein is CASSVAADSSYEQYF.

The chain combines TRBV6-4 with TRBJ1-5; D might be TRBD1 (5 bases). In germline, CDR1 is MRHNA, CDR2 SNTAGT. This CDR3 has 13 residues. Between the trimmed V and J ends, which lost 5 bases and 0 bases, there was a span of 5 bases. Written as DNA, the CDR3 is TGTGCCAGCAGTAGGGGTAGCAATCAGCCCCAGCATTTT. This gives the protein CASSRGSNQPQHF.

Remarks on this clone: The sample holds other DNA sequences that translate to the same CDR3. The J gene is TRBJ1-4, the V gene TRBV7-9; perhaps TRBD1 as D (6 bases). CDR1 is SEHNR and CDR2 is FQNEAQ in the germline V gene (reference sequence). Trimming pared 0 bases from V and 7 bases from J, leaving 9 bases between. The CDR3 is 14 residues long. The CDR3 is CASSLATGTEKLFF. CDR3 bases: TGTGCCAGCAGCTTAGCGACAGGAACTGAAAAACTGTTTTTT.

The CDR3: CAWQADREIPEQYF. In nucleotides, the CDR3 is TGTGCCTGGCAAGCGGACAGGGAAATACCCGAGCAGTACTTC. V and J are TRBV30 and TRBJ2-7; TRBD1 agrees at 8 bases. V shed 5 bases and J 6 bases; nucleotides not matched to a gene: 12. Germline V gene sequence: CDR1 GTSNPN, CDR2 SVGIG (reference sequence). The CDR3 is 14 residues long. Supplemented by reference TRBV30 and TRBJ2-7, the full variable domain reads SQTIHQWPATLVQPVGSPLSLECTVEGTSNPNLYWYRQAAGRGLQLLFYSVGIGQISSEVPQNLSASRPQDRQFILSSKKLLLSDSGFYLCAWQADREIPEQYFGPGTRLTVT.

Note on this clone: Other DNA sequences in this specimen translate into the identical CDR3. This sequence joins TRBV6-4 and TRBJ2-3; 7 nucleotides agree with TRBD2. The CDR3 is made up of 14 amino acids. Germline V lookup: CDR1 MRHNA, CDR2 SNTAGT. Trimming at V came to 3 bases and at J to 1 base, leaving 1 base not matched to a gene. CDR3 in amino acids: CASSEAGGTDTQYF. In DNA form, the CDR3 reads TGTGCCAGCAGTGAGGCGGGAGGCACAGATACGCAGTATTTT.

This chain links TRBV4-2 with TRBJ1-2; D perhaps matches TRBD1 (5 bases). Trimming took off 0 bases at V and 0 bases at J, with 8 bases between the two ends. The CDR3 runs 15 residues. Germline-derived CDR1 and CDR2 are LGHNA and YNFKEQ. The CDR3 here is CASSQEGQANYGYTF. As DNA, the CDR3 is TGTGCCAGCAGCCAAGAAGGACAAGCTAACTATGGCTACACCTTC.